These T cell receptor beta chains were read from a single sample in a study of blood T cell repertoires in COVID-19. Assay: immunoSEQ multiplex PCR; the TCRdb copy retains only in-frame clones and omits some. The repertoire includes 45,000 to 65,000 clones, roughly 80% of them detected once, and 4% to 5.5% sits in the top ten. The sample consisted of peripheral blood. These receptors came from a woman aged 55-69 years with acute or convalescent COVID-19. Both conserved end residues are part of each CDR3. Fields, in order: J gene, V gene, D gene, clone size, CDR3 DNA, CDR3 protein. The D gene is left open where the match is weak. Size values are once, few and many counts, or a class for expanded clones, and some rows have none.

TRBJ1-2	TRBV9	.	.	TGTGCCAGCAGCGTGGACAGTCTGGGCTACACCTTC	CASSVDSLGYTF
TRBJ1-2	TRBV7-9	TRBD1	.	TGTGCCAGCAGCTTAGTTGACAGGGGGGAATATGGCTACACCTTC	CASSLVDRGEYGYTF
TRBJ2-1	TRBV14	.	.	TGTGCCAGCAGCCAGATCCCAGGGGTGGCCTCCTACAATGAGCAGTTCTTC	CASSQIPGVASYNEQFF
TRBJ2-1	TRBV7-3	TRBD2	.	TGTGCCAGCAGCCCCCCAGGAGCGGGGTACAATGAGCAGTTCTTC	CASSPPGAGYNEQFF
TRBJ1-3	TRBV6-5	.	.	TGTGCCAGCAGTTTCACAGGGACCGGAAACACCATATATTTT	CASSFTGTGNTIYF
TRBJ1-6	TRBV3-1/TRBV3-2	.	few	TGTGCCAGCAGCGCCATTAGACAGCTTAGAGCCGTCTATAATTCACCCCTCCACTTT	CASSAIRQLRAVYNSPLHF
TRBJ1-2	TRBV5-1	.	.	TGCGCCAGCAGCCCGACAGGAAGGGGCTATGGCTACACCTTC	CASSPTGRGYGYTF
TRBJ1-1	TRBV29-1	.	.	TGCAGCGTTGAAGATCGCGACTCGGGTACTGAAGCTTTCTTT	CSVEDRDSGTEAFF
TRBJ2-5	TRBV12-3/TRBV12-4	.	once	TGTGCCAGCAGTTTAAGGGGTGGAGAGACCCAGTACTTC	CASSLRGGETQYF
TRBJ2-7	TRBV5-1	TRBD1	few	TGCGCCAGCAGCAACGGGGACAGGGTGATCTACGAGCAGTACTTC	CASSNGDRVIYEQYF
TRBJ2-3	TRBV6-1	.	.	TGTGCCAGCAGTGAATATCGGGAGTTCGCAGATACGCAGTATTTT	CASSEYREFADTQYF
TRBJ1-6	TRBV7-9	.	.	TGTGCCAGCAGCCCCGGGGGGGGTAGCTCACCCCTCCACTTT	CASSPGGGSSPLHF
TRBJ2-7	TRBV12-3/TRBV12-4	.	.	TGTGCCAGCAGTTTGGGAGGACTCCACGAGCAGTACTTC	CASSLGGLHEQYF
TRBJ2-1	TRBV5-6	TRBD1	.	TGTGCCAGCAGCTTACCCCCGGGACAGGGTTACGCCCATGAGCAGTTCTTC	CASSLPPGQGYAHEQFF
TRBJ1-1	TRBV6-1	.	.	TGTGCCAGCAGTGAACTCCCACAGGGAGAAGCTTTCTTT	CASSELPQGEAFF
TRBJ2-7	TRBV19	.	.	TGTGCCAGTAGTAAAACAGGGTACTACGAGCAGTACTTC	CASSKTGYYEQYF
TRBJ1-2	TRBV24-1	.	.	TGTGCCACCAGTGATGCGGGCCTGGTAGGTGGCTACACCTTC	CATSDAGLVGGYTF
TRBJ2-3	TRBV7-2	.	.	TGTGCCAGCAGCTCTTCCTCCCGGGGCACAGATACGCAGTATTTT	CASSSSSRGTDTQYF
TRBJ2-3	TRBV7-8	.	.	TGTGCCAGCAGCTTAACTGTCAAGCGGTACACAGATACGCAGTATTTT	CASSLTVKRYTDTQYF
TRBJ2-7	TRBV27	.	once	TGTGCCAGCAGTTCCCCGGGGTCTATCGGCTACGAGCAGTACTTC	CASSSPGSIGYEQYF
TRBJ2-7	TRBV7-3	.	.	TGTGCCAGCAGCTTAAACGGACAGTTCGAGCAGTACTTC	CASSLNGQFEQYF
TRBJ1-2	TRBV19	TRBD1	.	TGTGCCAGTAAAAGAGACAGGGGGGGTTCCTATGGCTACACCTTC	CASKRDRGGSYGYTF
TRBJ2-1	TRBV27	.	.	TGTGCCAGCAACTCGGTGGGGGCAGGGGAGGGCAATGAGCAGTTCTTC	CASNSVGAGEGNEQFF
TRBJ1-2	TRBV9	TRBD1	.	TGTGCCAGCAGCGTAGCCGGGGACAGGGGCGACTATGGCTACACCTTC	CASSVAGDRGDYGYTF
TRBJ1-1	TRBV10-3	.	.	TGTGCCATCAGCGGGTATCGAGACACTGAAGCTTTCTTT	CAISGYRDTEAFF
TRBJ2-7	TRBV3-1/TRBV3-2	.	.	TGTGCCAGCAGCCCCGAGCTAGTGCCCTACGAGCAGTACTTC	CASSPELVPYEQYF
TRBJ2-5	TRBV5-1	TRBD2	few	TGCGCCAGCAGCCCTTCCGGGACTAGCGGGACTCAAGAGACCCAGTACTTC	CASSPSGTSGTQETQYF